The next 5 T cell receptor beta chains were all read from a single sample in a study of tumor and adjacent non-tumor tissue in lung cancer. No cell sorting was done before RNA was extracted from the tissue. The normal lung tissue was taken more than 3 cm from the tumor edge. TCRbeta libraries were built with three rounds of nested PCR, modified from ARM-PCR. TCRdb processed the multiplex PCR reads anew with MiXCR; each CDR3 protein has one entry. The sample lists approximately 82,000 distinct CDR3 sequences; 76% were seen once. Sequenced input: distant non-tumor lung tissue. The receptors come from a man aged 65-85 years with non-small cell lung cancer.

Comment on this clonotype: An end of the junction does not agree with germline; a read error may underlie this. V gene TRBV20-1 combines with J gene TRBJ2-5, with unresolved D. CDR1 is DFQATT and CDR2 is SNEGSKA in the germline V gene (reference sequence). This CDR3 spans 13 amino acids. In DNA, the CDR3 is TGCAGTGTTAGAGATCACAGCCTTGAGACCCAGTACTTC. Amino acid sequence: CSVRDHSLETQYF.

This chain uses TRBV21-1 with TRBJ1-2; TRBD1 reflects the table's D call only, with no check against the DNA. TRBV21-1 is a pseudogene. The CDR3 has 15 residues. The CDR3 loop is CASSVGQTPNYGYTF. The CDR3 DNA reads TGTGCCAGCAGCGTGGGACAAACTCCTAACTATGGCTACACCTTC.

This clonotype was picked up a small number of times. The chain recombines TRBV7-8 with TRBJ2-2; 8 bases map to TRBD2. Germline V lookup: CDR1 SGHVS, CDR2 FQNEAQ. J lost 0 bases, V lost 5 bases, and 14 bases had no gene match. The CDR3 length is 19 residues. Written as DNA, the CDR3 is TGTGCCAGCAGCCCGGTCGGGAAGCGGGAGTGGGCGAACACCGGGGAGCTGTTTTTT. It specifies CASSPVGKREWANTGELFF.

This sequence joins TRBV20-1 and TRBJ2-1; 10 nucleotides agree with TRBD2. From germline, CDR1 is DFQATT and CDR2 SNEGSKA (reference sequence). The J segment lost 13 bases and the V segment lost 2 bases, leaving 14 bases of the junction unmatched. The CDR3 sequence is 15 residues long. CDR3 residues: CSARTGTSAPRPQFF. As DNA, the CDR3 is TGCAGTGCTAGAACCGGGACTAGCGCCCCTCGCCCACAGTTCTTC.

This chain joins TRBV5-6 and TRBJ2-1; tentatively, D is TRBD2 (5 bases). This CDR3 spans 15 amino acids. V was pared by 6 bases and J by 2 bases, with 15 bases between. From germline, CDR1 is SGHDT and CDR2 YYEEEE. The CDR3 DNA reads as TGTGCCAGCAAGAGTCAGACTAATCCCTACAATGAGCAGTTCTTC. It codes for CASKSQTNPYNEQFF. The full variable domain, completed using reference TRBV5-6 and TRBJ2-1, is DAGVTQSPTHLIKTRGQQVTLRCSPKSGHDTVSWYQQALGQGPQFIFQYYEEEERQRGNFPDRFSGHQFPNYSSELNVNALLLGDSALYLCASKSQTNPYNEQFFGPGTRLTVL.